The rows below give T cell receptor beta chains drawn from one sample of a study of regulatory T cells in long-lasting Graves disease. Using its own MiXCR run on the multiplex PCR reads, TCRdb lists one record per CDR3 protein. The repertoire holds roughly 350,000 distinct CDR3 sequences, roughly 15% seen once, with 20% to 25% in the top ten. The data also belong to a second study, concerning T cells in Graves' hyperthyroidism and ophthalmopathy.

This material consisted of peripheral blood mononuclear cells (PBMCs), taken at new diagnosis, from a patient treated with antithyroid drugs. The source of these receptors is a woman aged 18-29 years with Graves disease. CDR3s include the opening cysteine and the closing phenylalanine or tryptophan. D genes are given only for firm matches. Clone size is shown for a subset of rows, as once, few, many or a class of expanded clone.

-,TRBD1,TRBV4-1,TRBJ1-1,TGCGCCAGCAGCTACAGGGGGCGGTCGGTTGGCACTGAAGCTTTCTTT,CASSYRGRSVGTEAFF
many,-,TRBV11-3,TRBJ2-1,TGTGCCAGCAGCCGAAGTGATGGGTTTGAGCAGTTCTTC,CASSRSDGFEQFF
-,TRBD1,TRBV9,TRBJ2-7,TGTGCCAGCAGCGCTGGACAGGCGAGCTCCTACGAGCAGTACTTC,CASSAGQASSYEQYF
many,-,TRBV20-1,TRBJ2-7,TGCAGTGCTAGAGATGGTGGGGGCGCAATCTACGAGCAGTACTTC,CSARDGGGAIYEQYF
few,TRBD1,TRBV6-2/TRBV6-3,TRBJ1-6,TGTGCCAGCAGTTTAGGGACAGGGGGTAATTCACCCCTCCACTTT,CASSLGTGGNSPLHF
-,-,TRBV5-1,TRBJ1-1,TGCGCCAGCAGCTTGGGGGAGGCGGGCACTGAAGCTTTCTTT,CASSLGEAGTEAFF
many,-,TRBV11-2,TRBJ1-4,TGTGCCAGCAGCTCAATGAGGGGGAGTGGAGAAAAACTGTTTTTT,CASSSMRGSGEKLFF
many,TRBD1,TRBV5-1,TRBJ1-6,TGCGCCAGCAGCCGGACAGGTTCGAGCTCCTATAATTCACCCCTCCACTTT,CASSRTGSSSYNSPLHF
many,-,TRBV3-1,TRBJ2-7,TGTGCCAGCAGCCAAGATGTAGGGAATGAGCAGTACTTC,CASSQDVGNEQYF
-,TRBD1,TRBV19,TRBJ2-7,TGTGCCAGTAGTGAACTCTCGACAGGGTCCTACGAGCAGTACTTC,CASSELSTGSYEQYF
-,TRBD2,TRBV14,TRBJ2-7,TGTGCCAGCAGCCAATGGCTAGCGGGGACCTCCTACGAGCAGTACTTC,CASSQWLAGTSYEQYF
many,-,TRBV7-3,TRBJ2-2,TGTGCCAGCAGCGCAAACACCGGGGAGCTGTTTTTT,CASSANTGELFF
many,-,TRBV4-1,TRBJ2-7,TGCGCCAGCAGCCAAGGGGGCATAGCCCCCTACTACGAGCAGTACTTC,CASSQGGIAPYYEQYF
many,-,TRBV5-6,TRBJ2-7,TGTGCCAGCAGCCGATTAACGGGAGACCACGAGCAGTACTTC,CASSRLTGDHEQYF
few,-,TRBV29-1,TRBJ2-7,TGCAGTGCGGGGAAGGGACCCTACGAGCAGTACTTC,CSAGKGPYEQYF
many,-,TRBV12-3/TRBV12-4,TRBJ2-6,TGTGCCAGCTGCGGCAGGGCTCTTGCTGGGGCCAACGTCCTGACTTTC,CASCGRALAGANVLTF
many,TRBD2,TRBV27,TRBJ2-2,TGTGCCAGCAGTTTAACCCCTCCTGGGCGGGGGGGGATCGGGGAGCTGTTTTTT,CASSLTPPGRGGIGELFF
many,-,TRBV5-1,TRBJ2-1,TGCGCCAGCAGCTTGGCTGGGGTCCACAATGAGCAGTTCTTC,CASSLAGVHNEQFF
few,-,TRBV19,TRBJ1-1,TGTGCCAGTAGTATCGGACAGCTAAACACTGAAGCTTTCTTT,CASSIGQLNTEAFF
many,TRBD2,TRBV5-5,TRBJ2-3,TGTGCCAGCAGCTTGGGTCCCAGGGGACTAGCGGGAGGGCCGCAGGAAGATACGCAGTATTTT,CASSLGPRGLAGGPQEDTQYF
many,-,TRBV12-3/TRBV12-4,TRBJ2-3,TGTGCCAGCACCCTTGACGCAGGGCCAGATACGCAGTATTTT,CASTLDAGPDTQYF
many,-,TRBV20-1,TRBJ1-5,TGCAGTGCTAGGCCTAACTACGGGAATCAGCCCCAGCATTTT,CSARPNYGNQPQHF
few,-,TRBV6-4,TRBJ2-1,TGTGCCAGCAGTGACTCTGGCGGGACCAACAATGAGCAGTTCTTC,CASSDSGGTNNEQFF
few,TRBD1,TRBV28,TRBJ2-7,TGTGCCAGCAGTTCAGCGCCCGGGACAGGGCCCTACGAGCAGTACTTC,CASSSAPGTGPYEQYF
many,TRBD1,TRBV6-1,TRBJ1-1,TGTGCCAGCAGCGAAACTGGGACAGGGGGGATGAACACTGAAGCTTTCTTT,CASSETGTGGMNTEAFF
few,TRBD2,TRBV6-1,TRBJ2-1,TGTGCCAGCAGATCGGGACTAGCGAAGGGGAATGAGCAGTTCTTC,CASRSGLAKGNEQFF
many,-,TRBV3-1,TRBJ2-3,TGTGCCAGCAGCCAAGAAGGAACACGGTCCTATACGCAGTATTTT,CASSQEGTRSYTQYF
few,-,TRBV6-1,TRBJ1-2,TGTGCCAGCAGTGAACGTCATCTGGGGGACTATGGCTACACCTTC,CASSERHLGDYGYTF
many,TRBD2,TRBV5-6,TRBJ2-1,TGTGCCAGCAGCCGATTCGGGGCGGGGGGGGAGTCTGAGCAGTTCTTC,CASSRFGAGGESEQFF
many,TRBD2,TRBV7-2,TRBJ2-1,TGTGCCAGCAGCTTGGGACTAGCGGGCCCTTACAATGAGCAGTTCTTC,CASSLGLAGPYNEQFF
few,TRBD1,TRBV6-9,TRBJ1-1,TGTGCCAGCAGTTCCATGACTGGGACAGGGCTGAACACTGAAGCTTTCTTT,CASSSMTGTGLNTEAFF
-,-,TRBV19,TRBJ2-2,TGTGCCAGTAGCCTCGGGCGCGGGGCCGGGGAGCTGTTTTTT,CASSLGRGAGELFF
many,-,TRBV15,TRBJ2-1,TGTGCCACCAGCAGAGATCCAGTTATGGGGCAGTTCTTC,CATSRDPVMGQFF
-,TRBD2,TRBV9,TRBJ2-3,TGTGCCAGCAGCGGCCGTAGCGGGGAACCCACAGATACGCAGTATTTT,CASSGRSGEPTDTQYF
many,-,TRBV7-9,TRBJ2-7,TGTGCCAGCAGCTTACCGACTAGTTACGAGCAGTACTTC,CASSLPTSYEQYF
once,-,TRBV7-9,TRBJ2-5,TGTGCCAGCAGCTCAGTAGGGGAGAGGGAGACCCAGTACTTC,CASSSVGERETQYF
-,-,TRBV6-2/TRBV6-3,TRBJ2-1,TGTGCCAGCATTACGGACTCACCTTCTTCCTACAATGAGCAGTTCTTC,CASITDSPSSYNEQFF
many,TRBD1,TRBV27,TRBJ2-1,TGTGCCAGCAGTATCACAGGGGACTACAATGAGCAGTTCTTC,CASSITGDYNEQFF